Sequencing of this T cell receptor (beta chain) was carried out in a study of cytomegalovirus exposure and HLA in healthy donors. Notes on the study in general: Later analysis identified a missense DCLRE1C variant that was linked to TCR beta V- and J-gene trimming.

With 60 Vbeta and 13 Jbeta primers, the PCR was carried out. Data came from immunoSEQ multiplex PCR; TCRdb stores just in-frame clones and leaves some out. The profile shows 120,000 or so clones, roughly four fifths of them singletons. Turning to this clone: Its antigen remains unknown.

The CDR3 has 13 residues. The V gene's germline CDR1 is LGHNA and CDR2 YNFKEQ. Trimming shortened V by 3 bases and J by 4 bases, and 7 bases separated the two germline ends. The V and J genes are TRBV4-2 and TRBJ1-5; D may be TRBD1 (5 bases). The TCR comes from a woman between 50 and 59 years old in good health and CMV-seropositive. The specimen sequenced was PBMCs. CDR3 residues: CASSHRGNQPQHF. The CDR3 nucleotides are TGTGCCAGCAGCCACCGGGGGAATCAGCCCCAGCATTTT.